This T cell receptor (beta chain) was captured by sequencing in a study of a mutant IDH1 vaccine in newly diagnosed glioma. Deletions cut 1 base from V and 2 bases from J, with 9 bases between. The CDR3 sequence is 15 residues long. The germline gives CDR1 GTSNPN, CDR2 SVGIG (reference sequence). Notes on this clone: Its cognate antigen is unknown.

The method was immunoSEQ multiplex PCR; TCRdb's version includes in-frame clones alone and lacks a portion of them. The profile shows some 87,000 clones, roughly 77% of them singletons. Documented time point: week 47, end of study. Vaccination used 300 ug of mutant IDH1 20-mer peptide per dose, with topical imiquimod. The receptor was isolated from a man aged 40-55 years with glioma. The rearrangement uses TRBV30 and TRBJ1-6; D is possibly TRBD1 (6 bases). The sequences come from PBMCs, collected from a glioma patient whose treatment included an IDH1 peptide vaccine. The CDR3 sequence: CAWSGKGAYNSPLHF. The DNA for the CDR3 is TGTGCCTGGAGTGGCAAGGGGGCCTATAATTCACCCCTCCACTTT.